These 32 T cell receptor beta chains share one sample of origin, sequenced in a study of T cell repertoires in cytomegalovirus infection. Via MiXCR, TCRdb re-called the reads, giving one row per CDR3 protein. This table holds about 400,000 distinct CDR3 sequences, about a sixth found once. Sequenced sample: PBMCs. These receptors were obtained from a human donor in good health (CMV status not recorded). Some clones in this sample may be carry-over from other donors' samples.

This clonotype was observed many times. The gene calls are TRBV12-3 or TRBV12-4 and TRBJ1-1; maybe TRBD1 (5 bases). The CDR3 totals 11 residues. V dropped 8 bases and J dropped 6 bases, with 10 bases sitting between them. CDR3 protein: CASGVGAEAFF. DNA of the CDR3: TGTGCCAGCGGGGTAGGGGCTGAAGCTTTCTTT.

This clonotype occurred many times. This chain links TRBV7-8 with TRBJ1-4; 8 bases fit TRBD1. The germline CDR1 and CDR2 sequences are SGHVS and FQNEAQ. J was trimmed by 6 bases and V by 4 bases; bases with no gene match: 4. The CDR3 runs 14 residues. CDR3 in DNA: TGTGCCAGCAGCTCCGGGACAGGTGATGAAAAACTGTTTTTT. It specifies CASSSGTGDEKLFF. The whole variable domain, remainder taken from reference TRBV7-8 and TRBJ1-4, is GAGVSQSPRYKVAKRGQDVALRCDPISGHVSLFWYQQALGQGPEFLTYFQNEAQLDKSGLPSDRFFAERPEGSVSTLKIQRTQQEDSAVYLCASSSGTGDEKLFFGSGTQLSVL.

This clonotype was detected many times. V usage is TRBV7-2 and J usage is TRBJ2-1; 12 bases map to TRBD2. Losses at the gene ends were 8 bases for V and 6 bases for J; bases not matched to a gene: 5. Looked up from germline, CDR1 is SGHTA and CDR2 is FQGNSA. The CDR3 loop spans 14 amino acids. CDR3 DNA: TGTGCCAGCTCGGCTAGCGGGAGGGGCAATGAGCAGTTCTTC. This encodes CASSASGRGNEQFF.

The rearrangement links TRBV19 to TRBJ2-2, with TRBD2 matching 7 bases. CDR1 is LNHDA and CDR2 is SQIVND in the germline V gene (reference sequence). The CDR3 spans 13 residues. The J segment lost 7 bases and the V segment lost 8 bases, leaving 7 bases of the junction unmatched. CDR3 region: CASEERGFGELFF. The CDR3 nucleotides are TGTGCCAGTGAGGAGCGGGGCTTCGGGGAGCTGTTTTTT.

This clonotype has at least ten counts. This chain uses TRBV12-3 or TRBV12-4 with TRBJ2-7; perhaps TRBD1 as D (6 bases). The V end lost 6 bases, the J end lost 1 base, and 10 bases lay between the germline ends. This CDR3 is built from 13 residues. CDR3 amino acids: CASRRDKSYEQYF. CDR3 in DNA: TGTGCCAGCAGAAGGGACAAATCCTACGAGCAGTACTTC.

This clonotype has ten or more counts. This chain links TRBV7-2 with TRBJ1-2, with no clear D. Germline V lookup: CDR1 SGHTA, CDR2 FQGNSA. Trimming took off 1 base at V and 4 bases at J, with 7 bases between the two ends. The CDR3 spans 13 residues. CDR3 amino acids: CASSLGQTYGYTF. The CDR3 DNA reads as TGTGCCAGCAGCTTAGGTCAGACCTATGGCTACACCTTC.

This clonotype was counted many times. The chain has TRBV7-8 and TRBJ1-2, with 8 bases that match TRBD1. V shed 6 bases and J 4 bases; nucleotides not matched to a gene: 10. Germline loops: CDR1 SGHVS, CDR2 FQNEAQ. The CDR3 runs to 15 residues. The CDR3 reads CASSPEGQVFYGYTF. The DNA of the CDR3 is TGTGCCAGCAGTCCGGAGGGACAGGTGTTCTATGGCTACACCTTC.

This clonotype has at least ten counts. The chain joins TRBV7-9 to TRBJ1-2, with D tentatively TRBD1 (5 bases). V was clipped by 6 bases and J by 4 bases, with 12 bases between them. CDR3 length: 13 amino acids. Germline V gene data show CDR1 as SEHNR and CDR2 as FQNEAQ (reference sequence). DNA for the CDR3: TGTGCCAGCAGGCGAGGGGATTTCTATGGCTACACCTTC. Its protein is CASRRGDFYGYTF.

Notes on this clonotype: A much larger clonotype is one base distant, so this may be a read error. CDR3 sequence: CASGAGPLAFF. The CDR3 DNA reads TGTGCTAGTGGTGCCGGACCTCTAGCTTTCTTT. The V and J genes are TRBV12-5 and TRBJ1-1; D not resolved. The CDR3 is 11 residues long. The V gene's germline CDR1 is LGHNT and CDR2 FRNRAP. Trimming took off 5 bases at V and 10 bases at J, with 11 bases between the two ends. The variable domain in full, with the rest retrieved from reference TRBV12-5 and TRBJ1-1, is DARVTQTPRHKVTEMGQEVTMRCQPILGHNTVFWYRQTMMQGLELLAYFRNRAPLDDSGMPKDRFSAEMPDATLATLKIQPSEPRDSAVYFCASGAGPLAFFGQGTRLTVV.

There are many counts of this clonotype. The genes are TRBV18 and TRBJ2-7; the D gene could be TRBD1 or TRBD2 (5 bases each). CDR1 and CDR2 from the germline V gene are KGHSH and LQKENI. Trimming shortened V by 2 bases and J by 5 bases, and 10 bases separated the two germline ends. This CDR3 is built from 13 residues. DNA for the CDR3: TGTGCCAGCTCACCAGCCGGGGACCACGAGCAGTACTTC. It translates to CASSPAGDHEQYF.

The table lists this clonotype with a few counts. CDR3 DNA: TGCGCCAGCAGCCAAGAACCCCCGTGGGGGGCTAATGAAAAACTGTTTTTT. Its translation is CASSQEPPWGANEKLFF. V usage is TRBV4-1 and J usage is TRBJ1-4; perhaps TRBD1 as D (5 bases). This CDR3 has 17 residues. Trimming took off 0 bases at V and 3 bases at J, with 14 bases between the two ends. Germline V gene data show CDR1 as MGHRA and CDR2 as YSYEKL.

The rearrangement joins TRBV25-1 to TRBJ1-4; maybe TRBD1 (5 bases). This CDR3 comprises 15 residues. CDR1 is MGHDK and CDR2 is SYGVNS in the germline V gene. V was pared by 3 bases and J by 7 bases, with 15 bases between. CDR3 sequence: CASSDPGTFGEKLFF. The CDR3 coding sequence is TGTGCCAGCAGTGACCCCGGGACTTTCGGTGAAAAACTGTTTTTT. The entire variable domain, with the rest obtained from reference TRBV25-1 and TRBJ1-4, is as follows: EADIYQTPRYLVIGTGKKITLECSQTMGHDKMYWYQQDPGMELHLIHYSYGVNSTEKGDLSSESTVSRIRTEHFPLTLESARPSHTSQYLCASSDPGTFGEKLFFGSGTQLSVL.

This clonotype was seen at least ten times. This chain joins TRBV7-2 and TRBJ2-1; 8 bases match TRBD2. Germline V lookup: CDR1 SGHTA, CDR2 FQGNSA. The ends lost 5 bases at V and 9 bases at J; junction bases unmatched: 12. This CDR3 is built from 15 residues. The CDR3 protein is CASSGGGAGAVEQFF. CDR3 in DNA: TGTGCCAGCAGCGGGGGCGGAGCGGGAGCTGTTGAGCAGTTCTTC.

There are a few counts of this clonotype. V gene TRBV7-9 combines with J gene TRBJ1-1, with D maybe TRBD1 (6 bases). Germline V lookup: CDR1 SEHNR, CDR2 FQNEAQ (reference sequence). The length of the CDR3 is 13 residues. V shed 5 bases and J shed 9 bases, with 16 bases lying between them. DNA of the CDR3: TGTGCCAGCAGCCCAAATCCTCAGGGGCAAGCTTTCTTT. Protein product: CASSPNPQGQAFF.

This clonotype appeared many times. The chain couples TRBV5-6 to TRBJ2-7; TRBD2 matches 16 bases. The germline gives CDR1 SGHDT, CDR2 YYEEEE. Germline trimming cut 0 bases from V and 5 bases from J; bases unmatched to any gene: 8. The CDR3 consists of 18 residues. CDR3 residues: CASSLEGLAGGPVDEQYF. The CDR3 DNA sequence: TGTGCCAGCAGCTTGGAGGGACTAGCGGGAGGGCCGGTGGACGAGCAGTACTTC. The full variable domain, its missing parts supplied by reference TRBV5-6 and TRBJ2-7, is DAGVTQSPTHLIKTRGQQVTLRCSPKSGHDTVSWYQQALGQGPQFIFQYYEEEERQRGNFPDRFSGHQFPNYSSELNVNALLLGDSALYLCASSLEGLAGGPVDEQYFGPGTRLTVT.

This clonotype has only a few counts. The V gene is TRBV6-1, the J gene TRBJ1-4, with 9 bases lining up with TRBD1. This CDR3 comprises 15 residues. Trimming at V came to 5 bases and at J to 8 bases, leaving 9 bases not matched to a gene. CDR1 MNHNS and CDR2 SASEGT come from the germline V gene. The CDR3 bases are TGTGCCAGCAGTAGGGGGACAGGGTTTCGGGAAAAACTGTTTTTT. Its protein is CASSRGTGFREKLFF.

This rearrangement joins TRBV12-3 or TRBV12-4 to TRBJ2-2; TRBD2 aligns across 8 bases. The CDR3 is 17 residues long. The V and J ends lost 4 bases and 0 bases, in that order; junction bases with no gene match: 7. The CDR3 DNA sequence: TGTGCCAGCAGTTCCACGGACGGGGGGGCGAACACCGGGGAGCTGTTTTTT. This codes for CASSSTDGGANTGELFF.

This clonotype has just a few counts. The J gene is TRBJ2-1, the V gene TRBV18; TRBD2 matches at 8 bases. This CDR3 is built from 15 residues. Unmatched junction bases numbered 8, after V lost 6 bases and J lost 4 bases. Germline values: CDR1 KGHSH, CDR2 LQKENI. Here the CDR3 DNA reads TGTGCCAGCTCCCTCAGCGGGAGACAATACAATGAGCAGTTCTTC. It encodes CASSLSGRQYNEQFF.

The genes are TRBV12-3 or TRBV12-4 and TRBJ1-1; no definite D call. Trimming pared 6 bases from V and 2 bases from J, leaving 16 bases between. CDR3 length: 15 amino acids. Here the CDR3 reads CASSIPGQPNTEAFF. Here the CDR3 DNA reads TGTGCCAGCAGCATCCCCGGCCAACCTAACACTGAAGCTTTCTTT.

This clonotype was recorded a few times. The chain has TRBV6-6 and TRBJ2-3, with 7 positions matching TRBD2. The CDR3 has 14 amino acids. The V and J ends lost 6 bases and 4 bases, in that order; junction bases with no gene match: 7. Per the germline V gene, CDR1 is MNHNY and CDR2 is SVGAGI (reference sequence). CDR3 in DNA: TGTGCCAGCAGCCTTCGACTAGCCCCAGATACGCAGTATTTT. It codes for CASSLRLAPDTQYF.

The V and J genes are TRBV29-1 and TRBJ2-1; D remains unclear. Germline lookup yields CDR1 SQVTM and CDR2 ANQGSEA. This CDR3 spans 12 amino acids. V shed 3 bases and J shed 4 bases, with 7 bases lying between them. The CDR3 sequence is CSVDGVYNEQFF. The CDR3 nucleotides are TGCAGCGTTGACGGCGTGTACAATGAGCAGTTCTTC.

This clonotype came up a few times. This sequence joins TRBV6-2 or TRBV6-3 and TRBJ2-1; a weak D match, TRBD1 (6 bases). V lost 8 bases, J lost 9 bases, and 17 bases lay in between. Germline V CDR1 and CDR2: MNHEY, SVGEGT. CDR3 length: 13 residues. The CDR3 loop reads CASSGGGPREQFF. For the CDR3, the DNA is TGTGCCAGCTCCGGTGGGGGCCCGCGTGAGCAGTTCTTC.

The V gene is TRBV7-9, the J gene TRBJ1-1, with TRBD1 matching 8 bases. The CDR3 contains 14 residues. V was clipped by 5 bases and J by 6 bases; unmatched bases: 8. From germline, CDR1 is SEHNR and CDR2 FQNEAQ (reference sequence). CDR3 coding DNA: TGTGCCAGCAGCCCGGGACAGGATAACTCTGAAGCTTTCTTT. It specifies CASSPGQDNSEAFF.

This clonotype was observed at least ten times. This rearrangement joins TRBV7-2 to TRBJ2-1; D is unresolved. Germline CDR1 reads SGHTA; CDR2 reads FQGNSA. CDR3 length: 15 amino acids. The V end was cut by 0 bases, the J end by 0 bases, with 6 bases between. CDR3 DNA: TGTGCCAGCAGCTTAGCGTCTCGCTCCTACAATGAGCAGTTCTTC. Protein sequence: CASSLASRSYNEQFF.

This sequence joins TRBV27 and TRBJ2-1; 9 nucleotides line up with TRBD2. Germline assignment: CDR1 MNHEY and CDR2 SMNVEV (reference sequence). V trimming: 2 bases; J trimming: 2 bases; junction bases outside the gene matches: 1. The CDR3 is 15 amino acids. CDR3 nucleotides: TGTGCCAGCAGTTTACTAGCGGGAACCTACAATGAGCAGTTCTTC. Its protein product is CASSLLAGTYNEQFF.

The CDR3 sequence is CASSNGQGTSSYNEQFF. The CDR3 region has the DNA TGTGCCAGCAGCAATGGACAGGGGACGAGCTCCTACAATGAGCAGTTCTTC. This rearrangement joins TRBV13 to TRBJ2-1; 9 bases line up with TRBD1. Germline lookup yields CDR1 PRHDT and CDR2 FYEKMQ (reference sequence). The CDR3 length is 17 residues. The J segment lost 0 bases and the V segment lost 5 bases, leaving 8 bases of the junction unmatched.

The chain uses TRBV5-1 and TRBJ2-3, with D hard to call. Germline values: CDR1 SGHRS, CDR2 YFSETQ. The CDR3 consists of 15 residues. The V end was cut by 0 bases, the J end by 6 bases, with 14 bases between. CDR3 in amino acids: CASSLALDLADTQYF. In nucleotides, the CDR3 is TGCGCCAGCAGCTTGGCCCTAGACCTCGCGGATACGCAGTATTTT.

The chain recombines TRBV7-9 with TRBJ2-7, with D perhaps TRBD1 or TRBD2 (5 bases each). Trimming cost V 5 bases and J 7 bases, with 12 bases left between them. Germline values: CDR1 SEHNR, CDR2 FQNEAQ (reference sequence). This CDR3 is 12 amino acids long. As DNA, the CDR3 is TGTGCCAGCAGCCGGGACCAAGGGGAGCAGTACTTC. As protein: CASSRDQGEQYF.

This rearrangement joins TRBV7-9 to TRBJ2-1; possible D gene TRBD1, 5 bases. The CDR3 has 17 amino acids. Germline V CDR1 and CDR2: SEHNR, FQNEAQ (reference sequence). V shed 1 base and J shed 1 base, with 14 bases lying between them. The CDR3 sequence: CASSLDLGRASYNEQFF. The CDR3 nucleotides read TGTGCCAGCAGCTTAGATTTGGGCAGGGCTTCCTACAATGAGCAGTTCTTC.

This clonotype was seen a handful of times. CDR3 sequence reads: CATSREGQSTDTQYF. The CDR3 DNA follows: TGTGCCACCAGCAGAGAGGGGCAGAGCACAGATACGCAGTATTTT. This chain links TRBV15 with TRBJ2-3; weak D call: TRBD1 (5 bases). The CDR3 loop spans 15 amino acids. Germline CDR1 reads LNHNV; CDR2 reads YYDKDF (reference sequence). V lost 0 bases, J lost 0 bases, and 7 bases lay in between.

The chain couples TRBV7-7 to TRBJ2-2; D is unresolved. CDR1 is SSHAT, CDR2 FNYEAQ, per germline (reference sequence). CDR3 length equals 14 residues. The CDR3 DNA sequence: TGTGCGGATCCCGGGTCCCTGAACACCGGGGAGCTGTTTTTT. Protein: CADPGSLNTGELFF.

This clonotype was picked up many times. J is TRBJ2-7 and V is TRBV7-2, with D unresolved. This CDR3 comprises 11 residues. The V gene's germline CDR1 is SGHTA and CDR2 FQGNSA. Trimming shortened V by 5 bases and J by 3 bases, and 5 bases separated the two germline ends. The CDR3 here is CASSTDYEQYF. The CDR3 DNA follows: TGTGCCAGCAGCACCGACTACGAGCAGTACTTC. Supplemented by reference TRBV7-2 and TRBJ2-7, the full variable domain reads GAGVSQSPSNKVTEKGKDVELRCDPISGHTALYWYRQSLGQGLEFLIYFQGNSAPDKSGLPSDRFSAERTGGSVSTLTIQRTQQEDSAVYLCASSTDYEQYFGPGTRLTVT.